This TCR beta chain originates from a study of CD8+ T cells in alopecia areata. As for the study in general: The study gave treated patients oral tofacitinib at 5 to 10 mg twice daily. Patients in the study were on tofacitinib for 6 to 18 months, then off it for 6 months. Study conclusions and caveats: Clonality in the scalp and expanded CD8+ clones ranked among the top 100 were significantly decreased by tofacitinib. With just one nonresponder, it is still uncertain whether baseline CD8+ expansion relates to response.

Treatment meaning: oral pan-JAK inhibitor, 5-10 mg twice daily. As to this clone: Antigen specificity is unknown.

Between the trimmed V and J ends, which lost 1 base and 6 bases, there was a span of 9 bases. From germline, CDR1 is SEHNR and CDR2 FQNEAQ (reference sequence). There are 13 residues in the CDR3. TCR sequencing used cDNA made by reverse transcription of extracted RNA. Using immunoSEQ multiplex PCR, the repertoire was profiled, and TCRdb retains in-frame clones only, with some absent. In the table there are roughly 120,000 clones, 53% of which are singletons. The starting material was CD4+ T cells sorted from blood, obtained at week 4, from a patient treated with tofacitinib. The chain carries TRBV7-9 and TRBJ1-1, with D unresolved. This TCR derives from a human donor with alopecia areata. CDR3 sequence reads: CASSLGGIAEAFF. The CDR3 DNA is TGTGCCAGCAGCTTAGGAGGGATCGCTGAAGCTTTCTTT.